Reported below is one TCR beta chain. Its antigen is currently unknown. This CDR3 is 16 amino acids long. The V gene's germline CDR1 is SNHLY and CDR2 FYNNEI. V was clipped by 8 bases and J by 7 bases; unmatched bases: 15. Each TCR beta library was made by quantitative 5'-RACE that incorporated molecular barcodes. TCRdb redid the calling of the 5' RACE reads with MiXCR, one entry per CDR3 protein. The sample has 100,000 to 150,000 distinct CDR3 sequences; over 10% are singletons. This entry belongs to a study of CD8 T cells in ankylosing spondylitis. General study findings and limits: Disease-linked clones displayed a CD8+ phenotype and appeared relatively rarely in peripheral blood. Apparently characteristic of ankylosing spondylitis blood was a TCR beta motif (about eight highly homologous variants).

This sequence joins TRBV2 and TRBJ2-2; 8 bases match TRBD2. Sequenced material: blood, either unsorted or a sorted T cell fraction (not recorded which). The source is a female donor with ankylosing spondylitis or in good health (not recorded which). CDR3 nucleotides: TGTGCCAGCGCGACCACCCCGGGGGGGCTCGTCGGGGAGCTGTTTTTT. Translating it yields CASATTPGGLVGELFF.